This T cell receptor (beta chain) was sequenced for a study of technical replicates of blood from a few donors. This table comes from immunoSEQ multiplex PCR, and its TCRdb copy is limited to in-frame clones, with some not included. Among around 74,000 clones listed, around 85% were seen once. CDR3 length equals 18 residues. Germline CDR1 and CDR2: SGHRS and YFSETQ. With 1 base clipped from V and 0 bases from J, the junction kept 7 bases outside the gene matches. This receptor was obtained from a human donor in good health. Some clones in this sample may be carry-over from other donors' samples. This sequence joins TRBV5-1 and TRBJ2-3, with 11 bases fitting TRBD2. The material sequenced was PBMCs. The CDR3 spells CASSLYASGGSSTDTQYF. CDR3 sequence (DNA): TGCGCCAGCAGCTTGTACGCTAGCGGGGGGTCTAGCACAGATACGCAGTATTTT.